The sample holds one count of the clone carrying this TCR beta chain. The data were obtained in a study of OX40 agonist ivuxolimab in advanced cancers. This table comes from immunoSEQ multiplex PCR, and its TCRdb copy is limited to in-frame clones, with some not included. The sample lists 65,000 to 75,000 clones; about 93% were seen once. Trimming left V 0 bases short and J 0 bases short, with 12 bases between. The CDR3 covers 17 residues. The germline CDR1 and CDR2 sequences are SGHTA and FQGNSA. The chain couples TRBV7-2 to TRBJ2-1, with D uncertain. This clonotype was obtained from an adult with an advanced solid tumor such as melanoma, head and neck, liver or kidney cancer. The sequences come from CD4+ or CD8+ T cells sorted from blood, collected in a trial of the OX40 agonist ivuxolimab. CDR3 nucleotides: TGTGCCAGCAGCTTAGCGCAGGTGACCAGCTCCTACAATGAGCAGTTCTTC. Protein product: CASSLAQVTSSYNEQFF.